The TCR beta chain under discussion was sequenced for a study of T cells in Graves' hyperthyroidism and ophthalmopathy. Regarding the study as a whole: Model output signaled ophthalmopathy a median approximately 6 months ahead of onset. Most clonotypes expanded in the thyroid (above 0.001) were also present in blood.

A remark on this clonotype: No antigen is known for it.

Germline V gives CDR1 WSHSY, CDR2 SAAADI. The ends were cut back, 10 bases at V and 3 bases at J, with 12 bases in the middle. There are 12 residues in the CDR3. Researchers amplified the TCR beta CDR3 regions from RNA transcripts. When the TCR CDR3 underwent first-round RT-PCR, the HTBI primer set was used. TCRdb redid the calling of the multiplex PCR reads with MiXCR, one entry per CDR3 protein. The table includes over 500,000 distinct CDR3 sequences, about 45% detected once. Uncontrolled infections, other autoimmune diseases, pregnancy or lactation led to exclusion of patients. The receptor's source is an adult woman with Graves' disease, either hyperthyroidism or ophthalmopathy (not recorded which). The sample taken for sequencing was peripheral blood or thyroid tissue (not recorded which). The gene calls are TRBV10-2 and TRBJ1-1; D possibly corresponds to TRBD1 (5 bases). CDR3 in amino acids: CANLEGDTEAFF. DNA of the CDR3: TGCGCCAACCTGGAAGGGGACACTGAAGCTTTCTTT.